Listed here are 20 T cell receptor beta chains from one sample, sequenced in a study of early stage breast cancer tumors. Generated by immunoSEQ multiplex PCR, the TCRdb table keeps only in-frame clones and is missing some. The sample lists about 9,700 clones; around 79% were seen once. Specimen: normal breast tissue next to the tumor. These receptors came from a person aged 40-50 years with breast cancer.

The chain joins TRBV18 to TRBJ2-7; 12 bases fit TRBD1. This CDR3 has 16 amino acids. Unmatched junction bases numbered 8, after V lost 3 bases and J lost 5 bases. Germline assignment: CDR1 KGHSH and CDR2 LQKENI. CDR3 DNA: TGTGCCAGCTCACCTATGGGACAGGGGGCGTCAAACGAGCAGTACTTC. It codes for CASSPMGQGASNEQYF.

The chain employs TRBV30 and TRBJ1-2; tentative D call: TRBD1 (5 bases). The germline V gene encodes CDR1 GTSNPN and CDR2 SVGIG (reference sequence). Trimming removed 0 bases at V and 2 bases at J, with 13 bases between. CDR3 length: 15 residues. CDR3 sequence: CAWSVQDTRNYGYTF. The DNA of the CDR3 is TGTGCCTGGAGTGTACAGGACACACGAAACTATGGCTACACCTTC.

J is TRBJ2-5 and V is TRBV5-1; tentatively, D is TRBD2 (6 bases). V was clipped by 4 bases and J by 2 bases, with 9 bases between them. This CDR3 spans 13 amino acids. Germline loops: CDR1 SGHRS, CDR2 YFSETQ. This CDR3 reads CASSPGLQETQYF. The CDR3 DNA sequence: TGCGCCAGCAGCCCGGGACTGCAAGAGACCCAGTACTTC.

The rearrangement uses TRBV9 and TRBJ1-1; no firm D call. Germline-derived CDR1 and CDR2 are SGDLS and YYNGEE. Trimming removed 3 bases from V and 11 bases from J, with 17 bases in between. The CDR3 length is 13 residues. CDR3 protein: CASSEGGEGWAFF. The DNA of the CDR3 is TGTGCCAGCAGCGAAGGTGGAGAAGGCTGGGCTTTCTTT.

The chain carries TRBV7-8 and TRBJ1-2, with D hard to call. V lost 1 base and J 2 bases, leaving 5 bases between the germline ends. The CDR3 spans 13 residues. CDR1 is SGHVS and CDR2 is FQNEAQ in the germline V gene. CDR3 residues: CASSLGRNYGYTF. In nucleotides, the CDR3 is TGTGCCAGCAGCTTAGGACGGAACTATGGCTACACCTTC.

The chain carries TRBV19 and TRBJ1-4; D unresolved. The CDR3 covers 16 residues. Germline V CDR1 and CDR2: LNHDA, SQIVND (reference sequence). The V end lost 6 bases, the J end lost 5 bases, and 19 bases lay between the germline ends. The CDR3 region has the DNA TGTGCCAGTAGAATGGGCCAATTAACGTTCAATGAAAAACTGTTTTTT. This encodes CASRMGQLTFNEKLFF.

The chain has TRBV30 and TRBJ2-5; D not resolved. The germline V gene has CDR1 GTSNPN and CDR2 SVGIG (reference sequence). The CDR3 is 12 amino acids. V was shortened by 1 base and J by 6 bases, with 9 bases between the two germline ends. DNA for the CDR3: TGTGCCTGGAGTGACGACGCAAAGACCCAGTACTTC. Encoded protein: CAWSDDAKTQYF.

This clone was counted only a few times. This rearrangement joins TRBV7-9 to TRBJ2-5, with D possibly called TRBD1 or TRBD2 (5 bases each). The CDR3 has 14 amino acids. Per germline, CDR1 SEHNR and CDR2 FQNEAQ (reference sequence). V gave up 5 bases and J gave up 3 bases, with 13 bases separating them. CDR3: CASSPTLGEETQYF. For the CDR3, the DNA is TGTGCCAGCAGCCCCACGTTGGGGGAAGAGACCCAGTACTTC.

This clone was recorded a few times. The chain is built from TRBV10-1 and TRBJ2-7, with a possible D match to TRBD1 (6 bases). Germline V gene sequence: CDR1 WNHNN, CDR2 SYGVQD (reference sequence). The CDR3 sequence is 13 residues long. The V end was cut by 0 bases, the J end by 3 bases, with 6 bases between. The CDR3 protein is CASSESDSYEQYF. CDR3 coding DNA: TGCGCCAGCAGTGAGTCGGACAGCTACGAGCAGTACTTC.

The rearrangement joins TRBV11-2 to TRBJ2-1; D gene ambiguous. V dropped 0 bases and J dropped 7 bases, with 13 bases sitting between them. The CDR3 spans 15 residues. CDR1 and CDR2 from the germline V gene are SGHAT and FQNNGV. In nucleotides, the CDR3 is TGTGCCAGCAGCTTAGATGGAGCCCCAGTGAATGAGCAGTTCTTC. It is translated as CASSLDGAPVNEQFF.

The chain is built from TRBV23-1 and TRBJ2-1, with TRBD2 identical over 12 bases. TRBV23-1 is an open reading frame, and its role is uncertain. The CDR3 length is 20 residues. After removal of 0 bases from V and 0 bases from J, the junction contained 9 bases not matched to a gene. Here the CDR3 reads CASSQSLAGGPLSSYNEQFF. The CDR3 nucleotides are TGCGCCAGCAGTCAATCGCTAGCGGGAGGGCCTCTGAGCTCCTACAATGAGCAGTTCTTC.

With respect to this clone: The junction and the germline gene differ at one end; a read error may be behind it. The chain employs TRBV11-2 and TRBJ2-5; maybe TRBD2 (5 bases). Germline CDR1 reads SGHAT; CDR2 reads FQNNGV. CDR3 size: 12 residues. CDR3 loop: CASRLGRETQYF. Here the CDR3 DNA reads TGTGCCAGCCGCTTGGGGAGAGAGACCCAGTACTTC.

V and J are TRBV30 and TRBJ2-7; 12 bases agree with TRBD1. CDR1 and CDR2 (germline): GTSNPN, SVGIG (reference sequence). The J segment lost 7 bases and the V segment lost 1 base, leaving 11 bases of the junction unmatched. The CDR3 extends over 16 amino acids. CDR3 coding DNA: TGTGCCTGGAGTGGCATGCCGGGACAGGGGGCGGGGGAGCAGTACTTC. Protein sequence: CAWSGMPGQGAGEQYF.

The V call is TRBV19, the J call TRBJ2-1, with no clear D. V was trimmed by 1 base and J by 7 bases, leaving 14 bases between them. Germline assignment: CDR1 LNHDA and CDR2 SQIVND (reference sequence). The CDR3 has 15 residues. The CDR3 sequence: CASSIALSSRNEQFF. The DNA for the CDR3 is TGTGCCAGTAGTATAGCTTTGAGTAGTCGGAATGAGCAGTTCTTC.

The chain couples TRBV19 to TRBJ2-1, with D unresolved. The CDR3 extends over 17 amino acids. Germline V gene lookup returns CDR1 LNHDA and CDR2 SQIVND (reference sequence). The V gene lost 0 bases and the J gene lost 4 bases, with 16 bases spanning the gap. The chain's CDR3 is CASSIDPILDGYNEQFF. CDR3 DNA sequence: TGTGCCAGTAGTATAGACCCAATATTGGACGGTTACAATGAGCAGTTCTTC.

The chain has TRBV30 and TRBJ1-2; perhaps TRBD1 as D (5 bases). Germline V CDR1 and CDR2: GTSNPN, SVGIG (reference sequence). V shed 0 bases and J shed 2 bases, with 13 bases lying between them. This CDR3 has 15 amino acids. The CDR3 here is CAWSVQDARNYGYTF. CDR3 nucleotide sequence: TGTGCCTGGAGTGTACAGGACGCACGAAACTATGGCTACACCTTC.

J is TRBJ2-3 and V is TRBV7-2, with D possibly TRBD2 on 6 matching bases. The V gene lost 1 base and the J gene lost 2 bases, with 13 bases spanning the gap. The V gene's germline CDR1 is SGHTA and CDR2 FQGNSA. This CDR3 has 16 amino acids. DNA for the CDR3: TGTGCCAGCAGCTTAGTCGCGGGGATCTACACAGATACGCAGTATTTT. As protein: CASSLVAGIYTDTQYF.

This clone has just a few counts. The chain joins TRBV19 to TRBJ2-5, with TRBD1 matching 8 bases. This CDR3 is 14 amino acids long. The V and J ends lost 6 bases and 2 bases, in that order; junction bases with no gene match: 5. CDR1 is LNHDA, CDR2 SQIVND, per germline (reference sequence). This chain's CDR3 is CASSNTGGQETQYF. The CDR3 DNA is TGTGCCAGTAGCAATACAGGGGGGCAAGAGACCCAGTACTTC.

This chain joins TRBV6-5 and TRBJ2-5; 7 bases align to TRBD1. CDR1 is MNHEY and CDR2 is SVGAGI in the germline V gene. Trimming cost V 5 bases and J 1 base; bases outside gene matches: 7. The CDR3 length is 15 residues. CDR3 sequence reads: CASSAQAGGQETQYF. CDR3 coding DNA: TGTGCCAGCAGTGCCCAGGCAGGGGGCCAAGAGACCCAGTACTTC.

J is TRBJ1-6 and V is TRBV30; no definite D call. The CDR3 length is 14 residues. The V and J ends lost 5 bases and 3 bases respectively, with 11 bases between them. Germline loops: CDR1 GTSNPN, CDR2 SVGIG (reference sequence). CDR3 in amino acids: CAWSGSHYNSPLHF. The DNA of the CDR3 is TGTGCCTGGTCCGGGTCCCACTATAATTCACCCCTCCACTTT.